A single sample is the source of the 23 T cell receptor beta chains below, sequenced in a study of blood T cell repertoires in COVID-19. Produced via immunoSEQ multiplex PCR; TCRdb's table is partial and in-frame only. Of around 140,000 clones listed, roughly 81% are singletons. The sequencing input was peripheral blood. Every receptor here comes from a woman aged 50 to 65 with active or convalescent COVID-19.

The V and J genes are TRBV12-3 or TRBV12-4 and TRBJ1-2; no firm D call. V was clipped by 2 bases and J by 7 bases, with 11 bases between them. This CDR3 is built from 13 residues. The CDR3 loop is CASSLQMAGGYTF. CDR3 nucleotide sequence: TGTGCCAGCAGTTTACAAATGGCAGGTGGCTACACCTTC.

This clone was seen a few times. V gene TRBV5-6 combines with J gene TRBJ2-7; D perhaps matches TRBD2 (5 bases). Germline values: CDR1 SGHDT, CDR2 YYEEEE. CDR3 length equals 14 residues. The V end lost 5 bases, the J end lost 6 bases, and 18 bases lay between the germline ends. For the CDR3, the DNA is TGTGCCAGCAGTAAAGGGAGTAGGACTCCCGAGCAGTACTTC. The encoded protein is CASSKGSRTPEQYF.

This rearrangement joins TRBV9 to TRBJ2-3; 11 nucleotides align to TRBD2. This CDR3 has 15 amino acids. V lost 0 bases and J lost 6; bases outside the gene matches: 3. Germline V gene lookup returns CDR1 SGDLS and CDR2 YYNGEE. Written as DNA, the CDR3 is TGTGCCAGCAGCGTAGGTTCTAGCGGGGGGGATACGCAGTATTTT. This encodes CASSVGSSGGDTQYF.

The V call is TRBV29-1, the J call TRBJ1-2; 10 nucleotides align to TRBD1. Germline V lookup: CDR1 SQVTM, CDR2 ANQGSEA. V trimming: 3 bases; J trimming: 4 bases; junction bases outside the gene matches: 11. This CDR3 is built from 16 residues. This chain's CDR3 is CSVERDRGLSGYGYTF. The CDR3 DNA reads as TGCAGCGTTGAGCGGGACAGGGGCTTATCGGGCTATGGCTACACCTTC.

The chain couples TRBV18 to TRBJ1-2, with 7 bases matching TRBD1. The V and J ends lost 1 base and 4 bases, in that order; junction bases with no gene match: 3. The CDR3 consists of 14 residues. Germline CDR1 and CDR2: KGHSH and LQKENI. CDR3 sequence reads: CASSPQSGGYGYTF. CDR3 bases: TGTGCCAGCTCACCACAGTCAGGGGGCTATGGCTACACCTTC.

The rearrangement links TRBV30 to TRBJ1-6; D is uncertain. The CDR3 extends over 15 amino acids. The V end was cut by 0 bases, the J end by 4 bases, with 10 bases between. Germline values: CDR1 GTSNPN, CDR2 SVGIG (reference sequence). The CDR3 region has the DNA TGTGCCTGGAGTGTAAGCAGGAATTATAATTCACCCCTCCACTTT. This translates into CAWSVSRNYNSPLHF.

The chain employs TRBV6-6 and TRBJ2-7, with TRBD2 matching over 8 bases. Germline V gene sequence: CDR1 MNHNY, CDR2 SVGAGI (reference sequence). With 0 bases clipped from V and 0 bases from J, the junction kept 1 base outside the gene matches. The CDR3 consists of 15 residues. CDR3 sequence reads: CASSYSAGGSYEQYF. The CDR3 DNA reads as TGTGCCAGCAGTTACTCGGCGGGGGGCTCCTACGAGCAGTACTTC.

This clone was observed a handful of times. This same CDR3 is encoded by further DNA sequences in the sample. This chain joins TRBV30 and TRBJ2-1; 9 bases align to TRBD2. There are 14 residues in the CDR3. From germline, CDR1 is GTSNPN and CDR2 SVGIG (reference sequence). Trimming took 1 base from V and 4 from J; bases not matched to a gene: 2. The CDR3 DNA reads TGTGCCTGGAGTGGGCTAGCGGGATACAATGAGCAGTTCTTC. Protein sequence: CAWSGLAGYNEQFF.

The chain is built from TRBV29-1 and TRBJ2-6, with a weak D call TRBD1 (5 bases). The CDR3 extends over 14 amino acids. The V gene's germline CDR1 is SQVTM and CDR2 ANQGSEA. V was trimmed by 3 bases and J by 0 bases, leaving 6 bases between them. In DNA form, the CDR3 reads TGCAGCGTTGATGACAGCTCTGGGGCCAACGTCCTGACTTTC. This codes for CSVDDSSGANVLTF.

As DNA, the CDR3 is TGTGCCAGCAGTGAAGCTCTTGCCAGAAGCAATCAGCCCCAGCATTTT. Protein: CASSEALARSNQPQHF. This chain uses TRBV6-1 with TRBJ1-5; D uncertain. V dropped 0 bases and J dropped 1 base, with 10 bases sitting between them. The germline V gene encodes CDR1 MNHNS and CDR2 SASEGT. The CDR3 extends over 16 amino acids.

A few counts support this clone. This rearrangement joins TRBV6-6 to TRBJ1-6; D is perhaps TRBD1 (5 bases). Germline CDR1 and CDR2: MNHNY and SVGAGI (reference sequence). V lost 8 bases and J lost 13, with 24 bases in between. There are 15 residues in the CDR3. The CDR3 sequence: CASGRSGQGNYPLHF. For the CDR3, the DNA is TGTGCCAGCGGGAGGTCGGGGCAGGGAAATTATCCCCTCCACTTT.

The chain is built from TRBV18 and TRBJ2-5; TRBD1 aligns across 9 bases. V lost 3 bases to trimming and J lost 1 base; unmatched junction nucleotides: 3. The length of the CDR3 is 15 residues. Germline V gene data show CDR1 as KGHSH and CDR2 as LQKENI. CDR3 coding DNA: TGTGCCAGCTCACCCGGGACAGGGCGCCAAGAGACCCAGTACTTC. This gives the protein CASSPGTGRQETQYF.

This chain connects TRBV7-2 to TRBJ2-5; D gene unclear. Germline CDR1 SGHTA, CDR2 FQGNSA. CDR3 length equals 14 residues. The V gene lost 1 base and the J gene lost 0 bases, with 6 bases spanning the gap. The CDR3 protein is CASSLVPDQETQYF. CDR3 bases: TGTGCCAGCAGCTTAGTGCCAGACCAAGAGACCCAGTACTTC.

V is TRBV30 and J is TRBJ2-7, with a weak D call TRBD2 (6 bases). Trimming shortened V by 0 bases and J by 2 bases, and 14 bases separated the two germline ends. CDR1 is GTSNPN and CDR2 is SVGIG in the germline V gene (reference sequence). This CDR3 has 15 amino acids. The CDR3 bases are TGTGCCTGGAGTGTACAGGAGGGGCTAACCTACGAGCAGTACTTC. Translated: CAWSVQEGLTYEQYF.

The chain uses TRBV9 and TRBJ2-1, with TRBD2 as a possible D gene (6 bases). Trimming removed 0 bases from V and 0 bases from J, with 16 bases in between. The V gene's germline CDR1 is SGDLS and CDR2 YYNGEE. The length of the CDR3 is 18 residues. The CDR3 sequence is CASSVEISGYSSYNEQFF. The CDR3, as DNA: TGTGCCAGCAGCGTAGAAATTAGCGGATACAGCTCCTACAATGAGCAGTTCTTC.

The rearrangement joins TRBV7-6 to TRBJ2-1; 7 nucleotides align to TRBD2. The length of the CDR3 is 17 residues. The germline V gene has CDR1 SGHVS and CDR2 FNYEAQ. The V and J ends lost 3 bases and 3 bases, in that order; junction bases with no gene match: 11. CDR3: CASSLGRTRFYYNEQFF. For the CDR3, the DNA is TGTGCCAGCAGCTTGGGGCGGACTAGGTTTTACTACAATGAGCAGTTCTTC.

The V and J genes are TRBV6-5 and TRBJ1-5, with a tentative D call TRBD1 (6 bases). Germline CDR1 MNHEY, CDR2 SVGAGI. The CDR3 extends over 13 amino acids. The V end was cut by 8 bases, the J end by 4 bases, with 12 bases between. The CDR3, as DNA: TGTGCCAGCGGGGCAGGGGTGAATCAGCCCCAGCATTTT. It specifies CASGAGVNQPQHF.

The chain recombines TRBV7-2 with TRBJ2-3; D is perhaps TRBD2 (6 bases). The CDR3 is made up of 13 amino acids. The germline V gene has CDR1 SGHTA and CDR2 FQGNSA. The V gene lost 5 bases and the J gene lost 6 bases, with 12 bases spanning the gap. The CDR3 is CASSPAGRDTQYF. CDR3 nucleotide sequence: TGTGCCAGCAGCCCGGCGGGAAGGGATACGCAGTATTTT.

The rearrangement joins TRBV3-1 (or the pseudogene TRBV3-2) to TRBJ2-1; D is unclear. The ends were cut back, 2 bases at V and 9 bases at J, with 11 bases in the middle. This CDR3 has 13 residues. Germline V lookup: CDR1 LGHDT, CDR2 YNNKEL (reference sequence). This CDR3 is CASSQKRELEQFF. The CDR3 nucleotides read TGTGCCAGCAGCCAAAAGAGAGAACTTGAGCAGTTCTTC.

This clone was observed a single time. The CDR3 reads CASSLVGSGKETQYF. In DNA form, the CDR3 reads TGTGCCAGCAGCTTGGTTGGTAGCGGTAAAGAGACCCAGTACTTC. The rearrangement uses TRBV5-6 and TRBJ2-5; a possible D gene is TRBD2 (6 bases). V dropped 0 bases and J dropped 3 bases, with 12 bases sitting between them. CDR1 is SGHDT and CDR2 is YYEEEE in the germline V gene. This CDR3 comprises 15 residues.

V usage is TRBV9 and J usage is TRBJ1-1; 8 bases align to TRBD1. Germline V gene lookup returns CDR1 SGDLS and CDR2 YYNGEE. V shed 4 bases and J 1 base; nucleotides not matched to a gene: 3. This CDR3 is 14 amino acids long. CDR3 residues: CASSSTGENTEAFF. The CDR3 nucleotides read TGTGCCAGCAGCTCGACAGGGGAGAACACTGAAGCTTTCTTT.

The J gene is TRBJ1-3, the V gene TRBV30, with D perhaps TRBD1 (6 bases). The CDR3 has 14 residues. The germline gives CDR1 GTSNPN, CDR2 SVGIG (reference sequence). V was pared by 6 bases and J by 1 base, with 13 bases between. The CDR3 coding sequence is TGTGCCTGCACACAGGGCAGGTCTGGAAACACCATATATTTT. Encoded protein: CACTQGRSGNTIYF.

This clone has a handful of counts. Other nucleotide sequences in the sample specify the same CDR3. The chain carries TRBV28 and TRBJ2-1; possible D gene TRBD1, 6 bases. The CDR3 extends over 11 amino acids. Germline CDR1 is MDHEN and CDR2 is SYDVKM. Trimming left V 3 bases short and J 10 bases short, with 7 bases between. The CDR3 loop reads CASSLRGEQFF. The CDR3 DNA follows: TGTGCCAGCAGTTTGAGGGGGGAGCAGTTCTTC.